The 31 T cell receptor beta chains presented below share a single source sample, sequenced in a study of T cell repertoires in aging, cancer and after chemotherapy. The template was genomic DNA from peripheral blood, not RNA. Rearranged V-D-J TRB sequences were amplified with a mixed TRB-A/B primer pool. One entry per CDR3 protein results from TCRdb running MiXCR on the multiplex PCR reads. The sample holds 7,000 to 10,000 distinct CDR3 sequences, about 38% seen once. Sequencing was done on a sample of blood. These TCRs come from a human donor with a solid tumor.

The rearrangement uses TRBV29-1 and TRBJ2-2; 12 positions match TRBD2. The trim removed 6 bases at V and 5 bases at J, leaving 7 bases unmatched. CDR1 and CDR2 (germline): SQVTM, ANQGSEA. CDR3 length: 15 residues. The CDR3: CSVRGTSGWTGELFF. The CDR3 DNA follows: TGCAGCGTGAGGGGGACTAGCGGGTGGACCGGGGAGCTGTTTTTT.

This clonotype occurred a few times. This chain connects TRBV19 to TRBJ1-2; D is unresolved. Trimming pared 5 bases from V and 1 base from J, leaving 11 bases between. Germline V gene sequence: CDR1 LNHDA, CDR2 SQIVND (reference sequence). CDR3 size: 14 residues. The CDR3 DNA sequence: TGTGCCAGTAGTGTTCAATCCAGTAACTATGGCTACACCTTC. Protein product: CASSVQSSNYGYTF.

J is TRBJ1-1 and V is TRBV12-3 or TRBV12-4, with 7 bases identical to TRBD1. The CDR3 consists of 14 residues. V gave up 5 bases and J gave up 7 bases; unmatched junction bases: 10. This chain's CDR3 is CASSPLQGVGEAFF. As DNA, the CDR3 is TGTGCCAGCAGTCCCCTCCAGGGGGTAGGTGAAGCTTTCTTT.

This chain joins TRBV11-3 and TRBJ2-5, with 7 bases identical to TRBD1. J was trimmed by 0 bases and V by 3 bases; bases with no gene match: 10. Germline CDR1 reads SGHNT; CDR2 reads YENEEA. This CDR3 comprises 17 residues. CDR3 nucleotides: TGTGCCAGCAGCTTGACCCCGGGACAGCAGTACCAAGAGACCCAGTACTTC. Translating gives CASSLTPGQQYQETQYF.

This rearrangement joins TRBV10-3 to TRBJ2-2, with 8 bases fitting TRBD2. The CDR3 runs to 15 residues. With V trimmed by 0 bases and J by 5 bases, 2 bases remained unmatched. Looked up from germline, CDR1 is ENHRY and CDR2 is SYGVKD. The CDR3 region has the DNA TGTGCCATCAGTGAGTCAGGCGGGGGGACCGGGGAGCTGTTTTTT. This sequence encodes CAISESGGGTGELFF.

This clonotype was seen a single time. The chain is built from TRBV6-2 or TRBV6-3 and TRBJ2-7, with no clear D. The germline CDR1 and CDR2 sequences are MNHEY and SVGEGT. This CDR3 comprises 15 residues. Between the trimmed V and J ends, which lost 2 bases and 0 bases, there was a span of 11 bases. Here the CDR3 DNA reads TGTGCCAGCAGTTACGACGCAGTGAGCTCCTACGAGCAGTACTTC. This encodes CASSYDAVSSYEQYF.

The chain links TRBV12-3 or TRBV12-4 to TRBJ2-2; tentative D call: TRBD2 (6 bases). The CDR3 consists of 15 residues. With 5 bases removed from V and 0 bases from J, the gap between germline ends came to 10 bases. CDR3 nucleotide sequence: TGTGCCAGCAGTGTGGGGACTCCGAACACCGGGGAGCTGTTTTTT. Residues: CASSVGTPNTGELFF.

Here the CDR3 DNA reads TGCAGCGTTGAAGCACTAGCGACAGGAACAGATACGCAGTATTTT. Translating gives CSVEALATGTDTQYF. The chain carries TRBV29-1 and TRBJ2-3; tentative D call: TRBD2 (7 bases). V was pared by 1 base and J by 3 bases, with 14 bases between. CDR3 length: 15 amino acids. From germline, CDR1 is SQVTM and CDR2 ANQGSEA.

This clonotype was counted a few times. V is TRBV12-3 or TRBV12-4 and J is TRBJ1-1; D may be TRBD1 (6 bases). The CDR3 is 16 amino acids. Trimming removed 3 bases from V and 1 base from J, with 15 bases in between. In DNA form, the CDR3 reads TGTGCCAGCAGTTTGGACCTCGGACAGACGAACACTGAAGCTTTCTTT. Translated: CASSLDLGQTNTEAFF.

The sample holds a few counts of this clonotype. The rearrangement links TRBV5-4 to TRBJ2-3, with TRBD1 matching over 8 bases. The CDR3 has 15 amino acids. The V segment lost 4 bases and the J segment 0 bases; nucleotides outside the gene matches: 4. Germline lookup yields CDR1 SGHNT and CDR2 YYREEE (reference sequence). The CDR3 region is CASSRWDRSTDTQYF. The CDR3 nucleotides read TGTGCCAGCAGCCGATGGGACAGGAGCACAGATACGCAGTATTTT.

The chain combines TRBV27 with TRBJ1-1; a weak D match, TRBD1 (5 bases). Trimming pared 5 bases from V and 1 base from J, leaving 17 bases between. This CDR3 spans 16 amino acids. Germline CDR1 MNHEY, CDR2 SMNVEV (reference sequence). Here the CDR3 DNA reads TGTGCCAGCAGTCCCCACCCGGGACGGGGGAACACTGAAGCTTTCTTT. Translating gives CASSPHPGRGNTEAFF.

V and J are TRBV12-3 or TRBV12-4 and TRBJ2-7, with a tentative D call TRBD1 (6 bases). This CDR3 is 14 amino acids long. Trimming cost V 3 bases and J 1 base, with 10 bases left between them. Here the CDR3 reads CASSFERGSYEQYF. The CDR3 DNA follows: TGTGCCAGCAGTTTTGAAAGGGGGTCCTACGAGCAGTACTTC.

This sequence joins TRBV27 and TRBJ2-5; D gene ambiguous. CDR1 is MNHEY and CDR2 is SMNVEV in the germline V gene (reference sequence). Deletions cut 5 bases from V and 2 bases from J, with 15 bases between. The CDR3 runs to 15 residues. CDR3 DNA sequence: TGTGCCAGCAGTCCGGTGTTGGGGTGGCAAGAGACCCAGTACTTC. Translation: CASSPVLGWQETQYF.

V is TRBV29-1 and J is TRBJ2-3, with D tentatively TRBD1 (8 bases). V lost 8 bases to trimming and J lost 4 bases, with 19 bases between them. Germline V gene lookup returns CDR1 SQVTM and CDR2 ANQGSEA. This CDR3 spans 14 amino acids. CDR3 in amino acids: CSIQGASGADTQYF. The CDR3, as DNA: TGCAGCATCCAGGGGGCTAGCGGTGCAGATACGCAGTATTTT.

The CDR3, as DNA: TGTGCCAGCTCAGCACTAGCGGGAATCGACAATGAGCAGTTCTTC. Translation gives CASSALAGIDNEQFF. V is TRBV18 and J is TRBJ2-1, with 10 bases lining up with TRBD2. The V gene end was trimmed by 5 bases and the J gene end by 5 bases; junction bases not matched to a gene: 6. Germline CDR1 KGHSH, CDR2 LQKENI. The CDR3 loop spans 15 amino acids.

The chain carries TRBV11-3 and TRBJ1-1; D might be TRBD1 (6 bases). This CDR3 contains 15 residues. Trimming took 4 bases from V and 0 from J, leaving 12 bases between them. Germline V lookup: CDR1 SGHNT, CDR2 YENEEA. CDR3 loop: CASSSPGHMNTEAFF. The CDR3, as DNA: TGTGCCAGCAGCTCCCCGGGACACATGAACACTGAAGCTTTCTTT.

This clonotype was recorded once. The genes are TRBV12-3 or TRBV12-4 and TRBJ1-3, with TRBD1 as a possible D gene (5 bases). Trimming shortened V by 6 bases and J by 4 bases, and 13 bases separated the two germline ends. This CDR3 spans 14 amino acids. The CDR3 region has the DNA TGTGCCAGCAGCCCGGGACTACCCGGAAACACCATATATTTT. It yields the protein CASSPGLPGNTIYF.

The chain uses TRBV5-5 and TRBJ2-7; TRBD1 aligns across 9 bases. Trimming cost V 0 bases and J 3 bases; bases outside gene matches: 4. In germline, CDR1 is SGHKS, CDR2 YYEKEE (reference sequence). The CDR3 has 15 residues. DNA for the CDR3: TGTGCCAGCAGCTTGGCGGGACAGGGACGCTACGAGCAGTACTTC. Amino acids: CASSLAGQGRYEQYF.

The chain joins TRBV5-5 to TRBJ1-4; perhaps TRBD1 as D (5 bases). CDR1 is SGHKS and CDR2 is YYEKEE in the germline V gene (reference sequence). Trimming removed 6 bases at V and 8 bases at J, with 17 bases between. CDR3 length equals 14 residues. The CDR3 sequence is CASTFGGGTEKLFF. In DNA, the CDR3 is TGTGCCAGCACCTTCGGGGGGGGGACGGAAAAACTGTTTTTT.

This clonotype was seen a handful of times. The J gene is TRBJ1-2, the V gene TRBV12-3 or TRBV12-4; 7 nucleotides align to TRBD1. The trim removed 0 bases at V and 6 bases at J, leaving 7 bases unmatched. This CDR3 has 15 residues. Written as DNA, the CDR3 is TGTGCCAGCAGTTTAGCGAGGGGGCTCGGTAATGGCTACACCTTC. It translates to CASSLARGLGNGYTF.

V and J are TRBV6-5 and TRBJ2-2; 7 nucleotides match TRBD1. The trim removed 6 bases at V and 2 bases at J, leaving 3 bases unmatched. Germline lookup yields CDR1 MNHEY and CDR2 SVGAGI. CDR3 length equals 14 residues. CDR3: CASRTGENTGELFF. The DNA of the CDR3 is TGTGCCAGCAGAACAGGGGAAAACACCGGGGAGCTGTTTTTT.

This rearrangement joins TRBV12-3 or TRBV12-4 to TRBJ2-7; 9 nucleotides line up with TRBD1. Trimming at V came to 6 bases and at J to 6 bases, leaving 9 bases not matched to a gene. There are 14 residues in the CDR3. The CDR3 DNA is TGTGCCAGCAGCTGGACAGGGGACCCCATCGAGCAGTACTTC. It yields the protein CASSWTGDPIEQYF.

The rearrangement links TRBV6-2 or TRBV6-3 to TRBJ1-2; possible D gene TRBD1, 5 bases. Trimming stripped 6 bases from V and 4 bases from J, with 12 bases between. Germline CDR1 reads MNHEY; CDR2 reads SVGEGT. This CDR3 has 13 amino acids. The CDR3: CASSQRRGYGYTF. CDR3 nucleotide sequence: TGTGCCAGCAGCCAGAGGAGGGGCTATGGCTACACCTTC.

There are a few counts of this clonotype. This chain connects TRBV11-1 to TRBJ1-6; unclear D gene. V lost 1 base, J lost 9 bases, and 10 bases lay in between. CDR1 SGHAT and CDR2 FQDESV come from the germline V gene (reference sequence). The CDR3 has 14 amino acids. CDR3 residues: CASSLDGSISPLHF. The CDR3 DNA reads TGTGCCAGCAGCTTAGATGGCAGCATTTCACCCCTCCACTTT.

This clonotype was recorded a few times. This chain uses TRBV12-3 or TRBV12-4 with TRBJ2-5, with D hard to call. Trimming pared 4 bases from V and 5 bases from J, leaving 14 bases between. CDR3 length: 14 residues. CDR3 DNA sequence: TGTGCCAGCAGTTCCCCGGTAGGCAGGGAGACCCAGTACTTC. This encodes CASSSPVGRETQYF.

This clonotype was seen more than once but under ten times. The rearrangement uses TRBV12-3 or TRBV12-4 and TRBJ2-2; the D gene is possibly TRBD2 (6 bases). This CDR3 is built from 14 residues. Trimming removed 3 bases from V and 1 base from J, with 6 bases in between. CDR3 amino acids: CASSFGGNTGELFF. The CDR3, as DNA: TGTGCCAGCAGTTTCGGGGGGAACACCGGGGAGCTGTTTTTT.

The chain has TRBV11-3 and TRBJ2-1; D assignment may be TRBD1 or TRBD2 (6 bases each). Trimming shortened V by 3 bases and J by 4 bases, and 13 bases separated the two germline ends. The germline V gene encodes CDR1 SGHNT and CDR2 YENEEA. The CDR3 runs 15 residues. Here the CDR3 reads CASSLEGGGYNEQFF. CDR3 in DNA: TGTGCCAGCAGCTTGGAGGGGGGCGGTTACAATGAGCAGTTCTTC.

The rearrangement uses TRBV11-1 and TRBJ2-7, with 7 bases aligning to TRBD2. CDR3 length equals 19 residues. With V trimmed by 1 base and J by 1 base, 16 bases remained unmatched. CDR1 SGHAT and CDR2 FQDESV come from the germline V gene (reference sequence). The CDR3 spells CASSLEADGASGESYEQYF. The DNA for the CDR3 is TGTGCCAGCAGCTTAGAGGCCGATGGGGCGAGCGGGGAGTCCTACGAGCAGTACTTC.

By share, this clonotype ranks as medium-sized (0.01 to 0.1%). This CDR3 is CSVPGAFSDEQFF. The CDR3 coding sequence is TGCAGCGTTCCCGGAGCTTTCTCGGATGAGCAGTTCTTC. The chain couples TRBV29-1 to TRBJ2-1, with D unresolved. The V gene lost 5 bases and the J gene lost 8 bases, with 16 bases spanning the gap. Germline CDR1 and CDR2: SQVTM and ANQGSEA. This CDR3 has 13 amino acids.

This clonotype counts as medium-sized (0.01 to 0.1%). This chain connects TRBV29-1 to TRBJ2-7, with D possibly TRBD2 on 6 matching bases. Trimming removed 3 bases from V and 6 bases from J, with 12 bases in between. The CDR3 has 12 amino acids. Germline V gene lookup returns CDR1 SQVTM and CDR2 ANQGSEA. The CDR3 nucleotides are TGCAGCGTTGAGATGGTCGGGGGCGAGCAGTACTTC. It yields the protein CSVEMVGGEQYF.

V is TRBV11-3 and J is TRBJ1-3; no reliable D call. V shed 5 bases and J shed 0 bases, with 17 bases lying between them. The CDR3 runs 17 residues. Per the germline V gene, CDR1 is SGHNT and CDR2 is YENEEA. The chain's CDR3 is CASSPKGLGDSGNTIYF. As DNA, the CDR3 is TGTGCCAGCAGCCCCAAAGGGCTCGGGGACTCTGGAAACACCATATATTTT.